The next 13 T cell receptor beta chains were all read from a single sample in a study of immune cell composition in non-small cell lung cancer. Normal lung sampling was at least 3 cm from the tumour, as distant as possible. Clones were sequenced by immunoSEQ multiplex PCR, and TCRdb holds only the in-frame ones, with some missing. The sample holds about 3,300 clones; under 80% are singletons and the top ten take 4% to 5.5%. The sequenced sample was non-adjacent lung tissue. These receptors were obtained from a human donor with non-small cell lung cancer.

This chain joins TRBV25-1 and TRBJ2-7; tentative D call: TRBD1 (6 bases). Germline V gene data show CDR1 as MGHDK and CDR2 as SYGVNS. The CDR3 has 16 residues. V was shortened by 4 bases and J by 1 base, with 17 bases between the two germline ends. The CDR3 DNA reads TGTGCCAGCAGTGGAGAAGGACAGATAAAATCCTACGAGCAGTACTTC. Amino acids: CASSGEGQIKSYEQYF.

This clone is termed large (0.1 to 1%). V is TRBV7-9 and J is TRBJ1-1; no definite D call. Germline V gene data show CDR1 as SEHNR and CDR2 as FQNEAQ (reference sequence). The germline V and J ends were trimmed by 5 bases and 2 bases, with 18 bases remaining between them. CDR3 size: 16 residues. The CDR3 region is CASSRSREAVNTEAFF. Written as DNA, the CDR3 is TGTGCCAGCAGCCGATCTAGAGAGGCGGTTAACACTGAAGCTTTCTTT.

The CDR3 here is CASSLAQFYDEQYF. CDR3 nucleotides: TGCGCCAGCAGCTTGGCCCAGTTTTACGACGAGCAGTACTTC. The V and J genes are TRBV5-1 and TRBJ2-7; D is uncertain. Germline loops: CDR1 SGHRS, CDR2 YFSETQ. The CDR3 loop spans 14 amino acids. Trimming pared 0 bases from V and 5 bases from J, leaving 12 bases between.

The gene calls are TRBV6-5 and TRBJ1-6; 9 bases match TRBD1. The CDR3 is made up of 14 amino acids. CDR1 MNHEY and CDR2 SVGAGI come from the germline V gene. V lost 6 bases, J lost 7 bases, and 4 bases stayed unmatched. The CDR3 is CASRAGQGNSPLHF. The CDR3 DNA is TGTGCCAGCAGGGCGGGACAGGGAAATTCACCCCTCCACTTT.

V and J are TRBV5-8 and TRBJ2-3; tentatively, D is TRBD1 (5 bases). Trimming left V 1 base short and J 6 bases short, with 15 bases between. The CDR3 loop spans 15 amino acids. Germline CDR1 reads SGHTS; CDR2 reads YDEGEE. The CDR3 sequence: CASSLPTGYFDTQYF. For the CDR3, the DNA is TGTGCCAGCAGCTTGCCTACAGGCTATTTTGATACGCAGTATTTT.

The V gene is TRBV7-3, the J gene TRBJ2-5; 8 bases line up with TRBD2. The J segment lost 3 bases and the V segment lost 5 bases, leaving 5 bases of the junction unmatched. Germline CDR1 reads SGHTA; CDR2 reads FQGTGA. The CDR3 has 14 residues. The CDR3 nucleotides read TGTGCCAGCAGCCGATACGGGAGGGAAGAGACCCAGTACTTC. This codes for CASSRYGREETQYF.

This clone was counted only a few times. The chain has TRBV6-1 and TRBJ2-7; D is unclear. CDR1 and CDR2 (germline): MNHNS, SASEGT. This CDR3 comprises 15 residues. V was cut by 4 bases and J by 1 base, with 14 bases left in between. CDR3 DNA: TGTGCCAGCAGTGTGATTCGAGCCCCTTCCTACGAGCAGTACTTC. Protein product: CASSVIRAPSYEQYF.

The chain couples TRBV4-2 to TRBJ1-2, with TRBD1 identical over 9 bases. The V gene end was trimmed by 5 bases and the J gene end by 3 bases; junction bases not matched to a gene: 7. Germline CDR1 reads LGHNA; CDR2 reads YNFKEQ. This CDR3 contains 15 residues. In DNA, the CDR3 is TGTGCCAGCAGCGCCCGGACAGGGGAGTACTATGGCTACACCTTC. This codes for CASSARTGEYYGYTF.

This clone came up once. The V and J genes are TRBV7-2 and TRBJ2-5; 9 nucleotides line up with TRBD2. J was trimmed by 4 bases and V by 3 bases; bases with no gene match: 9. Germline V gives CDR1 SGHTA, CDR2 FQGNSA. The CDR3 extends over 16 amino acids. CDR3 coding DNA: TGTGCCAGCAGCTTGGGGGGGACTAGCCGACGAGAGACCCAGTACTTC. It yields the protein CASSLGGTSRRETQYF.

V usage is TRBV4-2 and J usage is TRBJ1-1; D is ambiguous. This CDR3 contains 15 residues. The V end lost 0 bases, the J end lost 0 bases, and 8 bases lay between the germline ends. Per the germline V gene, CDR1 is LGHNA and CDR2 is YNFKEQ. CDR3 amino acids: CASSQDRGLNTEAFF. The CDR3 bases are TGTGCCAGCAGCCAAGACCGGGGATTGAACACTGAAGCTTTCTTT.

The chain employs TRBV7-6 and TRBJ2-5; 9 bases map to TRBD2. The CDR3 has 16 amino acids. V shed 1 base and J 5 bases; nucleotides not matched to a gene: 8. Per germline, CDR1 SGHVS and CDR2 FNYEAQ. CDR3 in amino acids: CASSLELAGELETQYF. The DNA for the CDR3 is TGTGCCAGCAGCTTAGAGTTAGCGGGGGAGTTGGAGACCCAGTACTTC.

The V call is TRBV6-1, the J call TRBJ2-7; 10 bases match TRBD1. The V segment lost 1 base and the J segment 0 bases; nucleotides outside the gene matches: 0. CDR1 and CDR2 (germline): MNHNS, SASEGT. The CDR3 sequence is 15 residues long. The CDR3 is CASSEGTGGSYEQYF. CDR3 sequence (DNA): TGTGCCAGCAGTGAAGGGACAGGGGGCTCCTACGAGCAGTACTTC.

This clone has more than one count but fewer than ten. This chain uses TRBV30 with TRBJ2-2, with D tentatively TRBD2 (5 bases). This CDR3 is 14 amino acids long. The germline V gene encodes CDR1 GTSNPN and CDR2 SVGIG (reference sequence). Trimming pared 7 bases from V and 5 bases from J, leaving 17 bases between. CDR3 amino acids: CASLGPGNTGELFF. The CDR3 nucleotides read TGTGCCTCTCTCGGGCCGGGGAATACCGGGGAGCTGTTTTTT.